This T cell receptor beta chain is drawn from a study of PD-L1 blockade in urothelial cancer (dated by TCRdb to the late 2010s). Background for the entire study: Every patient began therapy at some point between 2013 and 2015 and was given atezolizumab 1,200 mg intravenously every 3 weeks. Patients had an ECOG performance status of 0 or 1 and had received between 0 and 3 prior chemotherapy regimens. Durable clinical benefit meant progression-free survival longer than 6 months, and TCR features were also tested against progression-free and overall survival. About nine tenths of the roughly 29 patients were males with bladder-origin urothelial cancer, and about 65% of the roughly 30 reported a prior smoking history. Blood samples were analyzed at 3 weeks after treatment start (second dose) and at 6 weeks after treatment start. In the same patients, pretreatment tumors underwent whole exome sequencing and RNA sequencing in addition to TCR sequencing. The study, an exploratory multi-omic analysis, examined somatic, immune and clinical correlates of response to PD-L1 blockade with atezolizumab in urothelial cancer. Pretreatment tumor samples and matched peripheral blood, collected serially before and after atezolizumab treatment, underwent TCR sequencing. A median of roughly 140,000 T cells and approximately 86,000 unique TCRs was obtained from blood samples, and a median clonality of 0.080 was observed. Around 29 patients had pretreatment blood TCR-seq, about 25 had at least one posttreatment blood collection, and about 25 had tumor TCR-seq. Nine or ten patients reached durable clinical benefit, while 20 or so patients did not. What the study reported, not specific to this receptor: Patients with durable benefit showed greater expansion of tumor-associated TCR clones in peripheral blood 3 weeks after starting treatment (n ≈ 21, p = 0.022). Because the sample size was small (n ≈ 30) and many of the analyses were exploratory, the results are meant to be hypothesis-generating. A pretreatment peripheral blood TCR clonality below the median was linked to improved progression-free and overall survival.

CDR1 MNHNS and CDR2 SASEGT are derived from the germline V gene. CDR3 length: 18 amino acids, cysteine to phenylalanine. The read is trimmed to its CDR3 DNA, 54 bases read in frame from base 1. The germline V and J ends show losses of 0 bases and 5 bases respectively, and no gene match explains 8 bases of the junction. The time point label, read with the paper, signifies: peripheral blood 6 weeks after treatment start. A total of approximately 27 patients with locally advanced or metastatic urothelial carcinoma, treated at Memorial Sloan Kettering on a trial protocol, made up the cohort. Peripheral blood mononuclear cells were collected from each patient pretreatment and during treatment, giving between 1 and 8 total time points per patient. The Qiagen DNeasy Blood extraction kit was used to purify genomic DNA from total PBMCs and tumor samples. PBMCs were collected pretreatment and during treatment, and were isolated and stored as previously described.

Synthetic TCR analog templates were spiked into each PCR to estimate absolute template abundance from read counts. The immunoSEQ assay used bias-controlled V and J gene primers to amplify TCRbeta CDR3 regions from genomic DNA. Sequencing of rearranged TCRbeta segments was done at approximately 20X coverage. The authors' analysis ran thus. Clustering was used to correct sequencing errors, and CDR3s were annotated against IMGT so that V, D and J genes could be assigned. Downstream analyses used only productive TCRbeta rearrangements and left out out-of-frame or stop-codon sequences. Clonality was computed as one minus Shannon entropy normalized by the log of the number of unique productive sequences. Clones differing between time points or between blood and tumor were identified using Fisher's exact test with Benjamini-Hochberg correction, with an adjusted p below 0.01 applied as the threshold. Here the immuneACCESS table is served through TCRdb, limited to in-frame sequences with V and J called. Missing clones are a known gap in these copies; in checked studies unresolved V genes cover under half, and the rest lacks a known reason. For V, J and clone size, that table is used; D and trimming come from the DNA. The sample includes nearly 50,000 clones, with about 85% observed a single time. The leading ten clones occupy approximately 1.8% of the sample.

Worth noting for this clone: Its antigen is unknown. No qualities accompany the bases; no much larger clone lies one base away.

The material sequenced was PBMCs, taken around atezolizumab (anti-PD-L1) treatment. The receptor's source is a man in his fifties with urothelial cancer. The rearrangement joined TRBV6-1 to TRBJ1-6, with 9 bases in between that match TRBD1. The encoded CDR3 is CASSEARGQGVNNSPLHF. The nucleotide sequence reads TGTGCCAGCAGTGAAGCCCGGGGACAGGGAGTTAATAATTCACCCCTCCACTTT.